The next 17 T cell receptor beta chains were all read from a single sample in a study of siplizumab effects on memory and regulatory T cells (dated by TCRdb to between 2019 and 2020). The method was the immunoSEQ multiplex PCR assay. TCRdb carries this immuneACCESS record with in-frame sequences only. Its versions omit some clonotypes, under half of them owing to an unresolved V gene in the studies checked, with the rest unexplained. The sample records about 100,000 clones, approximately 94% of which are singletons. The top ten hold approximately 1.3% of the sample. The sample was non-Treg CD4+ T cells sorted from blood. The sample's cell subset or site label, in plain terms: FACS-sorted unstimulated CD4+ non-regulatory T cells. The receptor set was obtained from a human donor in good health.

The genes are TRBV18 and TRBJ2-7; the D is unclear. Germline lookup yields CDR1 KGHSH and CDR2 LQKENI. CDR3 size: 12 residues. Trimming shortened V by 4 bases and J by 4 bases, and 8 bases separated the two germline ends. CDR3 protein: CASSRTDYEQYF. CDR3 bases: TGTGCCAGCTCACGAACAGATTACGAGCAGTACTTC. The full variable domain, with the rest looked up from reference TRBV18 and TRBJ2-7, is NAGVMQNPRHLVRRRGQEARLRCSPMKGHSHVYWYRQLPEEGLKFMVYLQKENIIDESGMPKERFSAEFPKEGPSILRIQQVVRGDSAAYFCASSRTDYEQYFGPGTRLTVT.

This chain links TRBV6-6 with TRBJ2-7, with 8 bases lining up with TRBD1. Per germline, CDR1 MNHNY and CDR2 SVGAGI (reference sequence). The trim removed 6 bases at V and 0 bases at J, leaving 10 bases unmatched. The length of the CDR3 is 16 residues. The CDR3 region has the DNA TGTGCCAGCAGCTTCATTAGGACAGGGAGCTCCTACGAGCAGTACTTC. Encoded protein: CASSFIRTGSSYEQYF.

V is TRBV2 and J is TRBJ2-1; D unclear. Germline values: CDR1 SNHLY, CDR2 FYNNEI. CDR3 length: 15 residues. V was shortened by 1 base and J by 2 bases, with 9 bases between the two germline ends. CDR3 in amino acids: CASSEGQAPYNEQFF. In DNA form, the CDR3 reads TGTGCCAGCAGTGAAGGTCAGGCCCCCTACAATGAGCAGTTCTTC.

The chain employs TRBV6-1 and TRBJ2-7; D is unresolved. Germline V CDR1 and CDR2: MNHNS, SASEGT. Deletions cut 0 bases from V and 1 base from J, with 4 bases between. The CDR3 length is 13 residues. CDR3 coding DNA: TGTGCCAGCAGTGAAGCCCCGTCCTACGAGCAGTACTTC. Residues: CASSEAPSYEQYF.

The chain couples TRBV30 to TRBJ1-1; 7 positions agree with TRBD1. Per germline, CDR1 GTSNPN and CDR2 SVGIG (reference sequence). This CDR3 contains 11 residues. Trimming at V came to 5 bases and at J to 7 bases, leaving 4 bases not matched to a gene. The CDR3 DNA reads TGTGCCTGGGATTACAGGGGTGAAGCTTTCTTT. This encodes CAWDYRGEAFF.

The chain is built from TRBV18 and TRBJ2-3; D is perhaps TRBD1 (6 bases). CDR3 length: 13 amino acids. Germline-derived CDR1 and CDR2 are KGHSH and LQKENI. Trimming left V 3 bases short and J 5 bases short, with 9 bases between. DNA for the CDR3: TGTGCCAGCTCACCGGTAGGGGGAGATACGCAGTATTTT. Translation gives CASSPVGGDTQYF.

This clone is a singleton in its sample. V and J are TRBV7-9 and TRBJ2-3; maybe TRBD1 (6 bases). Trimming stripped 5 bases from V and 4 bases from J, with 16 bases between. Germline assignment: CDR1 SEHNR and CDR2 FQNEAQ (reference sequence). There are 15 residues in the CDR3. The CDR3 nucleotides are TGTGCCAGCAGCCCTCGGCAGCCAGGGGCAGATACGCAGTATTTT. Protein: CASSPRQPGADTQYF.

The V and J genes are TRBV11-3 and TRBJ2-2; 10 bases agree with TRBD1. Losses at the gene ends were 5 bases for V and 3 bases for J; bases not matched to a gene: 3. This CDR3 region has 15 residues. Germline-derived CDR1 and CDR2 are SGHNT and YENEEA. CDR3 in DNA: TGTGCCAGCAGCCGACAGGGGGCGGACACCGGGGAGCTGTTTTTT. Residues: CASSRQGADTGELFF.

In the case of this clone: Mismatch with germline at one junction end may stem from a read error. V is TRBV12-5 and J is TRBJ1-5; 8 bases map to TRBD1. The germline V gene has CDR1 LGHNT and CDR2 FRNRAP. The CDR3 runs to 16 residues. The CDR3, as DNA: TGTGCTAGTGGCTTGGGGAGGGACAGGTCGAATCAGCCCCAGCATTTT. Protein: CASGLGRDRSNQPQHF. Complete variable domain (other parts from reference TRBV12-5 and TRBJ1-5): DARVTQTPRHKVTEMGQEVTMRCQPILGHNTVFWYRQTMMQGLELLAYFRNRAPLDDSGMPKDRFSAEMPDATLATLKIQPSEPRDSAVYFCASGLGRDRSNQPQHFGDGTRLSIL.

V usage is TRBV6-5 and J usage is TRBJ1-4, with TRBD1 as a possible D gene (6 bases). The CDR3 is made up of 16 amino acids. Germline CDR1 MNHEY, CDR2 SVGAGI. V lost 3 bases and J lost 0, with 11 bases in between. The CDR3 nucleotides are TGTGCCAGCAGTTATCGGACAGCCACAACTAATGAAAAACTGTTTTTT. Amino acids: CASSYRTATTNEKLFF.

This sequence joins TRBV27 and TRBJ2-5; 7 positions match TRBD1. CDR3 length: 13 amino acids. The V and J ends lost 6 bases and 4 bases, in that order; junction bases with no gene match: 5. CDR1 is MNHEY and CDR2 is SMNVEV in the germline V gene (reference sequence). The CDR3 loop is CASSYDRAETQYF. The CDR3 bases are TGTGCCAGCAGCTACGACAGGGCAGAGACCCAGTACTTC.

J is TRBJ2-7 and V is TRBV5-1; D may correspond to TRBD1 or TRBD2 (7 bases each). This CDR3 spans 13 amino acids. V was cut by 4 bases and J by 6 bases, with 14 bases left in between. CDR1 SGHRS and CDR2 YFSETQ come from the germline V gene. The CDR3 DNA is TGCGCCAGCAGCGGAGACAGGGAGGGCGAGCAGTACTTC. Encoded protein: CASSGDREGEQYF. The full variable domain, rest sourced from reference TRBV5-1 and TRBJ2-7, is KAGVTQTPRYLIKTRGQQVTLSCSPISGHRSVSWYQQTPGQGLQFLFEYFSETQRNKGNFPGRFSGRQFSNSRSEMNVSTLELGDSALYLCASSGDREGEQYFGPGTRLTVT.

The chain is built from TRBV28 and TRBJ2-7, with D possibly matching TRBD2 (6 bases). This CDR3 is built from 13 residues. CDR1 and CDR2 from the germline V gene are MDHEN and SYDVKM. Between the trimmed V and J ends, which lost 6 bases and 5 bases, there was a span of 14 bases. The CDR3 sequence: CASRSGRGHEQYF. The CDR3, as DNA: TGTGCCAGCAGATCCGGGCGGGGCCACGAGCAGTACTTC.

The CDR3 reads CAVGAPSLYEQYF. As DNA, the CDR3 is TGTGCTGTCGGGGCTCCGAGTCTCTACGAGCAGTACTTC. The chain couples TRBV28 to TRBJ2-7; tentatively, D is TRBD1 or TRBD2 (5 bases each). Per the germline V gene, CDR1 is MDHEN and CDR2 is SYDVKM. This CDR3 region has 13 residues.

V usage is TRBV5-6 and J usage is TRBJ2-5; D is undetermined. CDR1 is SGHDT and CDR2 is YYEEEE in the germline V gene. The CDR3 spans 13 residues. The V end was cut by 1 base, the J end by 1 base, with 5 bases between. The CDR3 region is CASSLPTQETQYF. The CDR3 DNA reads TGTGCCAGCAGCTTGCCTACCCAAGAGACCCAGTACTTC.

This clone is a singleton in its sample. The chain combines TRBV4-1 with TRBJ2-3; unclear D gene. V was trimmed by 0 bases and J by 6 bases, leaving 13 bases between them. Per the germline V gene, CDR1 is MGHRA and CDR2 is YSYEKL. This CDR3 is 15 amino acids long. CDR3 region: CASSQETAGVDTQYF. The CDR3 nucleotides are TGCGCCAGCAGCCAAGAGACGGCAGGCGTGGATACGCAGTATTTT.

The CDR3 loop is CASSGTSGHQETQYF. The CDR3 DNA reads as TGTGCCAGCAGCGGGACTAGCGGGCACCAAGAGACCCAGTACTTC. This sequence joins TRBV9 and TRBJ2-5, with TRBD2 matching 11 bases. The CDR3 has 15 residues. Trimming at V came to 3 bases and at J to 0 bases, leaving 1 base not matched to a gene. Germline CDR1 and CDR2: SGDLS and YYNGEE.